Reported below is one T cell receptor beta chain. Its specificity is unknown. A sample-barcoded 5' primer and a J-beta primer mix were used in a second PCR of roughly 7 to 12 cycles. Each CDR3 protein gets one entry after TCRdb re-called the 5' RACE reads with MiXCR. The sample holds about 670,000 distinct CDR3 sequences, roughly 41% seen once. CDR3 size: 16 residues. The germline V gene has CDR1 MDHEN and CDR2 SYDVKM. The trim removed 5 bases at V and 4 bases at J, leaving 10 bases unmatched. The record originates from a study of blood T cells in healthy people across ages. Study results and caveats: The diversity estimates, figures obtained from one million T cells, were considered underestimates.

Sequenced sample: blood. The source is a man older than 75 in good health. The chain links TRBV28 to TRBJ1-5, with 8 bases that match TRBD1. The CDR3 here is CASSTRTGMGNQPQHF. CDR3 sequence (DNA): TGTGCCAGCAGTACACGGACAGGGATGGGAAATCAGCCCCAGCATTTT.